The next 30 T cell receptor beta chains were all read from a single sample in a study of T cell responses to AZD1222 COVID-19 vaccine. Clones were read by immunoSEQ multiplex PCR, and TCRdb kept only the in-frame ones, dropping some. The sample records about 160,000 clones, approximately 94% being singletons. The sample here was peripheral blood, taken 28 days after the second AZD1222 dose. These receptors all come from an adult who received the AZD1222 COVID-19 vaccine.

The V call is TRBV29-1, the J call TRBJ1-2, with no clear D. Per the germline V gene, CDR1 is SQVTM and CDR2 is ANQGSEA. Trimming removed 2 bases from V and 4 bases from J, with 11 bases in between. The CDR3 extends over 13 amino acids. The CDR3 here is CSVEWVQTYGYTF. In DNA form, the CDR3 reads TGCAGCGTTGAATGGGTCCAGACCTATGGCTACACCTTC.

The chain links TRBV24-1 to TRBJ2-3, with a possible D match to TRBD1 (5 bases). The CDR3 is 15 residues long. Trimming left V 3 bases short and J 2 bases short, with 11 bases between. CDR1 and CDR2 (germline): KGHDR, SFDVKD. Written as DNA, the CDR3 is TGTGCCACCAGTGATAGCTCGACAGACACAGATACGCAGTATTTT. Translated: CATSDSSTDTDTQYF.

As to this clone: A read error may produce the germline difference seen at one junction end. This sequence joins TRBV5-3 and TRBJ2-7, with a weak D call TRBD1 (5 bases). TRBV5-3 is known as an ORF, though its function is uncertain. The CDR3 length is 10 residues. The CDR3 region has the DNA TGTGCCAGAAGCTATGACAGTTTAGGCTTC. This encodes CARSYDSLGF.

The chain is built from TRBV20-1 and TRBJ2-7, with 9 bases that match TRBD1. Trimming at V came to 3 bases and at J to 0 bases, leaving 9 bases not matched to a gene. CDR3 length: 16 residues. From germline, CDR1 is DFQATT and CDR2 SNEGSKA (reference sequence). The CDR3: CSASGGDRAFSYEQYF. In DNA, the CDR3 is TGCAGTGCTAGTGGGGGGGACAGGGCCTTCTCCTACGAGCAGTACTTC.

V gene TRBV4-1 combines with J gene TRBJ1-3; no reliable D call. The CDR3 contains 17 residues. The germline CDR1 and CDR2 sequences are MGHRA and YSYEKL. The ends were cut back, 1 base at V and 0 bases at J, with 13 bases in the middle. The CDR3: CASSQGQQRTSGNTIYF. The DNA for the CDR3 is TGCGCCAGCAGCCAAGGCCAACAGAGAACCTCTGGAAACACCATATATTTT.

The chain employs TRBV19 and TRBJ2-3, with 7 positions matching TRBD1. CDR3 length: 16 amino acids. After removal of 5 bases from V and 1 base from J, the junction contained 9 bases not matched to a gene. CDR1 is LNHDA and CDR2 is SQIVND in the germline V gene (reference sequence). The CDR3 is CASSFRDSLGTDTQYF. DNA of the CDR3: TGTGCCAGTAGTTTCCGGGACAGCCTGGGCACAGATACGCAGTATTTT.

The CDR3 coding sequence is TGTGCCAGCAGCTTAGCGGTCGGGGACCAACCCTACGAGCAGTACTTC. Residues: CASSLAVGDQPYEQYF. This sequence joins TRBV11-2 and TRBJ2-7; D could derive from TRBD1 or TRBD2 (5 bases each). The V gene's germline CDR1 is SGHAT and CDR2 FQNNGV. This CDR3 has 16 amino acids. V gave up 1 base and J gave up 2 bases, with 15 bases separating them.

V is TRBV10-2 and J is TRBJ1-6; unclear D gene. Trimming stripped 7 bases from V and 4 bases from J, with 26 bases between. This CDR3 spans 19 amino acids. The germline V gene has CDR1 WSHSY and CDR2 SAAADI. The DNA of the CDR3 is TGCGCCAGCACAACCGGGGTTCAAGATTTTGGAGCTTATAATTCACCCCTCCACTTT. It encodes CASTTGVQDFGAYNSPLHF.

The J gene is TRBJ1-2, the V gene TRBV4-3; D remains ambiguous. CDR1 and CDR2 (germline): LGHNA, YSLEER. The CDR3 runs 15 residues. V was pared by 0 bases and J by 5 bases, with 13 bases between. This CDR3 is CASSQDRRGAYGYTF. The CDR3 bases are TGCGCCAGCAGCCAAGACAGGCGGGGAGCTTATGGCTACACCTTC.

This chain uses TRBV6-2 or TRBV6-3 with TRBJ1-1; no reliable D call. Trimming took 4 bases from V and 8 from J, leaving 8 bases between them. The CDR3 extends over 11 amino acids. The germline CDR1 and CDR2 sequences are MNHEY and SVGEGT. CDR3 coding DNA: TGTGCCAGCAGTTGGGCAGCCGAAGCTTTCTTT. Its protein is CASSWAAEAFF.

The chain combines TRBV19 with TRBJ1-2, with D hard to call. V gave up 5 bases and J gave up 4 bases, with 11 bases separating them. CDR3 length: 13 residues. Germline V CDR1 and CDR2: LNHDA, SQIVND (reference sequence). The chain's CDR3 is CASSGRGAYGYTF. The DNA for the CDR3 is TGTGCCAGTAGTGGTCGGGGAGCCTATGGCTACACCTTC.

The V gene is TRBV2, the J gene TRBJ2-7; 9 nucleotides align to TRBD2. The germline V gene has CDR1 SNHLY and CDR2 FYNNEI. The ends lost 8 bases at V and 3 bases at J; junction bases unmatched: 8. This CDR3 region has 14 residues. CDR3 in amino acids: CASHIAGDRYEQYF. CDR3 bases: TGTGCCAGCCATATAGCGGGAGATCGCTACGAGCAGTACTTC.

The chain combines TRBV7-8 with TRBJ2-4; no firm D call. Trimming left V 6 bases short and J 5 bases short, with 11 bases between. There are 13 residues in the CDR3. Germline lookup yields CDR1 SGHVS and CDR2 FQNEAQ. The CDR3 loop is CASRPRLENIQYF. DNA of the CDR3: TGTGCCAGCAGACCTCGCCTCGAAAACATTCAGTACTTC.

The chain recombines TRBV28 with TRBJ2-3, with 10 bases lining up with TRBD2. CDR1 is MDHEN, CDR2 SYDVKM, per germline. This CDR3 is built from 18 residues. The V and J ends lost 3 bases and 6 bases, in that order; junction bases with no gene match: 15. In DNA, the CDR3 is TGTGCCAGCAGTTTCCCTTTAGGGGAGAGCGGGAGGGGGGATACGCAGTATTTT. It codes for CASSFPLGESGRGDTQYF.

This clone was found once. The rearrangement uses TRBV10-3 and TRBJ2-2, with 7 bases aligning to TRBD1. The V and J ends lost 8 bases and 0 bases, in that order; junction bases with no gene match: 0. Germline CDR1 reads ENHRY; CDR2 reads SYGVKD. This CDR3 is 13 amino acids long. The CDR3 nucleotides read TGTGCCATCGGGACAGCGAACACCGGGGAGCTGTTTTTT. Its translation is CAIGTANTGELFF.

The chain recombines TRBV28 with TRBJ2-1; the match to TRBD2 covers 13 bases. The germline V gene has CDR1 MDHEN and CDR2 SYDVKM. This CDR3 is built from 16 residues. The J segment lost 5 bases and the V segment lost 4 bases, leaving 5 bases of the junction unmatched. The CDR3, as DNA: TGTGCCAGCAGTTCCTGGACTAGCGGGAGCGACAATGAGCAGTTCTTC. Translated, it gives CASSSWTSGSDNEQFF. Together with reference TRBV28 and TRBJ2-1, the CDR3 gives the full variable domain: DVKVTQSSRYLVKRTGEKVFLECVQDMDHENMFWYRQDPGLGLRLIYFSYDVKMKEKGDIPEGYSVSREKKERFSLILESASTNQTSMYLCASSSWTSGSDNEQFFGPGTRLTVL.

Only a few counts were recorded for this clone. The CDR3 DNA sequence: TGTGCCAGCAGTTTTTACCCTCCCCCCGGGACTAGCGAGCAGTACTTC. It codes for CASSFYPPPGTSEQYF. The chain joins TRBV6-5 to TRBJ2-7; TRBD2 matches 8 bases. The CDR3 runs to 16 residues. Germline CDR1 and CDR2: MNHEY and SVGAGI. After removal of 4 bases from V and 6 bases from J, the junction contained 14 bases not matched to a gene.

CDR3 DNA sequence: TGTGCCAGTAGTATAAGTGGACAGGCTGTTCAGCCCCAGCATTTT. It codes for CASSISGQAVQPQHF. V gene TRBV19 combines with J gene TRBJ1-5; TRBD1 agrees at 7 bases. The germline gives CDR1 LNHDA, CDR2 SQIVND (reference sequence). After removal of 2 bases from V and 6 bases from J, the junction contained 7 bases not matched to a gene. The CDR3 has 15 amino acids.

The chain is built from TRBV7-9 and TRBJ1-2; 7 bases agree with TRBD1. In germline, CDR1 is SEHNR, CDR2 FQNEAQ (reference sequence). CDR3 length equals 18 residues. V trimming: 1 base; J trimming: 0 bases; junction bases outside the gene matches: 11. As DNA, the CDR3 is TGTGCCAGCAGCTTAGGAGTTGCAGGGGGATCTACTAACTATGGCTACACCTTC. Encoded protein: CASSLGVAGGSTNYGYTF.

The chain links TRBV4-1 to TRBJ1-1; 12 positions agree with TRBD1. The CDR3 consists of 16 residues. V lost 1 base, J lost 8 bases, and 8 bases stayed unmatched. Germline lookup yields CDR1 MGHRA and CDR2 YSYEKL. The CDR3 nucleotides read TGCGCCAGCAGCCAAGGTCCGGGACAGGGGGCTCGAGAAGCTTTCTTT. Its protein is CASSQGPGQGAREAFF.

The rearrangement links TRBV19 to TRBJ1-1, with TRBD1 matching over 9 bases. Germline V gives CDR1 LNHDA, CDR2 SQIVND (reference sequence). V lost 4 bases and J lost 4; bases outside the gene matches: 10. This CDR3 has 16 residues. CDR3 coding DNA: TGTGCCAGTAGTACACCCCCGGGACAGGGTTCCACTGAAGCTTTCTTT. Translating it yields CASSTPPGQGSTEAFF.

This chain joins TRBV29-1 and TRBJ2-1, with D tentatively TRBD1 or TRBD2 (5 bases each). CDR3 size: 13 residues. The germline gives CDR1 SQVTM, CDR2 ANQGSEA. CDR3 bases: TGCAGTATAACGGGGCACTCCTACAATGAGCAGTTCTTC. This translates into CSITGHSYNEQFF.

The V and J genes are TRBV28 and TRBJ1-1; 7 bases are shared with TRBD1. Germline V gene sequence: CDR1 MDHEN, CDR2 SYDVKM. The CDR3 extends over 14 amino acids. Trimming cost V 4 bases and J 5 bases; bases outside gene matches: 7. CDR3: CASSWAGGTTEAFF. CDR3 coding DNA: TGTGCCAGCAGTTGGGCAGGGGGTACGACTGAAGCTTTCTTT.

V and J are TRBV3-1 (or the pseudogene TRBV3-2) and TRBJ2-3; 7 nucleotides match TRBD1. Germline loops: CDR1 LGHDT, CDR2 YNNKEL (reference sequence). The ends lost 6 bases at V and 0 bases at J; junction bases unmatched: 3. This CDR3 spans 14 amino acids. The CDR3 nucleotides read TGTGCCAGCAGGGACAGGTCTAGCACAGATACGCAGTATTTT. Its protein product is CASRDRSSTDTQYF.

CDR3 coding DNA: TGTGCCAGCAGTCCCCCCGGACCCAGGACTAGCACAGATACGCAGTATTTT. The encoded protein is CASSPPGPRTSTDTQYF. The chain has TRBV6-6 and TRBJ2-3, with a possible D match to TRBD2 (5 bases). The CDR3 has 17 amino acids. Germline assignment: CDR1 MNHNY and CDR2 SVGAGI (reference sequence). V shed 5 bases and J shed 0 bases, with 18 bases lying between them.

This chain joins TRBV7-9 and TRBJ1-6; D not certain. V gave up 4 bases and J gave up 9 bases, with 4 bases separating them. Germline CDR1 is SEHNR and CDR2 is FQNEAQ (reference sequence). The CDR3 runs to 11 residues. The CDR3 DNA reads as TGTGCCAGCAGCTCTCGTTCACCCCTCCACTTT. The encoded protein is CASSSRSPLHF. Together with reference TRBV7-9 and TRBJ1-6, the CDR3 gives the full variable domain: DTGVSQNPRHKITKRGQNVTFRCDPISEHNRLYWYRQTLGQGPEFLTYFQNEAQLEKSRLLSDRFSAERPKGSFSTLEIQRTEQGDSAMYLCASSSRSPLHFGNGTRLTVT.

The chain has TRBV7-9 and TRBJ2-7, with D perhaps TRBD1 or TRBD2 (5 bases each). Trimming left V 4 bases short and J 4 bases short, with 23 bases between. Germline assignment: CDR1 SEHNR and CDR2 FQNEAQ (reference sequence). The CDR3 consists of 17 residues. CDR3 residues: CASSYETGRRVRYEQYF. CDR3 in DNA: TGTGCCAGCAGCTACGAAACGGGACGCAGAGTCAGATACGAGCAGTACTTC.

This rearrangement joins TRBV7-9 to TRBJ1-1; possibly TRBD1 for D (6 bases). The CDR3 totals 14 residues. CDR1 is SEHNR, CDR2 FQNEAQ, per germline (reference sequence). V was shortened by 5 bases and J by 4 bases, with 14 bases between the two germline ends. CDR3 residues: CASSRRGARTEAFF. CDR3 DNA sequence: TGTGCCAGCAGCCGTAGGGGGGCGCGCACTGAAGCTTTCTTT. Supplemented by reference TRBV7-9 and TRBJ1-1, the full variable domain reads DTGVSQNPRHKITKRGQNVTFRCDPISEHNRLYWYRQTLGQGPEFLTYFQNEAQLEKSRLLSDRFSAERPKGSFSTLEIQRTEQGDSAMYLCASSRRGARTEAFFGQGTRLTVV.

The CDR3: CASSVEAADTQYF. CDR3 DNA: TGTGCCAGCAGCGTAGAGGCAGCAGATACGCAGTATTTT. V gene TRBV9 combines with J gene TRBJ2-3, with D unclear. CDR3 length equals 13 residues. Germline-derived CDR1 and CDR2 are SGDLS and YYNGEE. The V end was cut by 0 bases, the J end by 4 bases, with 6 bases between.

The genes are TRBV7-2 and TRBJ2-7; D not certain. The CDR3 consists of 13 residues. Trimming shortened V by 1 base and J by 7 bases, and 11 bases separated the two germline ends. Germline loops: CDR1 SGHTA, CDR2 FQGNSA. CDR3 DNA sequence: TGTGCCAGCAGCTTAGATTGGGATTCTGAGCAGTACTTC. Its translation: CASSLDWDSEQYF.